The 28 T cell receptor beta chains listed next were all sequenced from one sample in a study of T cells in Graves' hyperthyroidism and ophthalmopathy. Authors of the study amplified TCR beta CDR3 regions from RNA transcripts. TCR CDR3 underwent first-round RT-PCR with the HTBI primer set. TCRdb re-analysed the multiplex PCR reads in MiXCR, keeping a single row per CDR3 protein. The table has fewer than 450,000 distinct CDR3 sequences, over 13% seen once. Sequencing was carried out using blood. All receptors derive from a man aged 50 to 60 with Graves' ophthalmopathy.

The table lists this clonotype with many counts. V is TRBV5-1 and J is TRBJ2-5, with 8 bases lining up with TRBD1. Losses at the gene ends were 0 bases for V and 5 bases for J; bases not matched to a gene: 6. The CDR3 covers 15 residues. The germline gives CDR1 SGHRS, CDR2 YFSETQ. The CDR3 reads CASSLVAGGGETQYF. CDR3 DNA: TGCGCCAGCAGCTTGGTGGCAGGGGGCGGTGAGACCCAGTACTTC.

As for this clonotype: Given a much more abundant clone one base away, this may be a read error. J is TRBJ1-4 and V is TRBV2; 9 positions agree with TRBD1. Germline V CDR1 and CDR2: SNHLY, FYNNEI. The CDR3 is made up of 15 amino acids. The CDR3 coding sequence is TGTGCCAGCACCACACCAGGGACAGGGAATGAAAAACCGTTTTTT. Residues: CASTTPGTGNEKPFF.

This clonotype was observed a few times. This chain joins TRBV3-1 and TRBJ2-4; the D gene is possibly TRBD1 (5 bases). The germline V and J ends were trimmed by 5 bases and 3 bases, with 8 bases remaining between them. Germline V gene lookup returns CDR1 LGHDT and CDR2 YNNKEL (reference sequence). CDR3 length equals 13 residues. Here the CDR3 reads CASSKDNKNIQYF. CDR3 DNA sequence: TGTGCCAGCAGCAAGGACAACAAAAACATTCAGTACTTC.

In its sample, this clonotype was seen many times. The rearrangement joins TRBV12-3 or TRBV12-4 to TRBJ2-6, with D tentatively TRBD2 (7 bases). CDR3 length: 19 residues. The V end lost 3 bases, the J end lost 2 bases, and 20 bases lay between the germline ends. The CDR3 nucleotides read TGTGCCAGCAGTTTGGGGGGCCGGGGGAGGGCCGCTGGGGCCAACGTCCTGACTTTC. Amino acids: CASSLGGRGRAAGANVLTF.

This rearrangement joins TRBV7-9 to TRBJ2-5; a possible D gene is TRBD1 (5 bases). Germline V gene data show CDR1 as SEHNR and CDR2 as FQNEAQ (reference sequence). Between the trimmed V and J ends, which lost 4 bases and 11 bases, there was a span of 14 bases. The CDR3 contains 12 residues. The CDR3 bases are TGTGCCAGCAGCTCATCCGGTCAGGGTCAGTACTTC. Residues: CASSSSGQGQYF. Full variable domain (rest looked up from reference TRBV7-9 and TRBJ2-5): DTGVSQNPRHKITKRGQNVTFRCDPISEHNRLYWYRQTLGQGPEFLTYFQNEAQLEKSRLLSDRFSAERPKGSFSTLEIQRTEQGDSAMYLCASSSSGQGQYFGPGTRLLVL.

The chain employs TRBV28 and TRBJ1-6, with TRBD1 as a possible D gene (6 bases). The CDR3 runs 15 residues. CDR1 is MDHEN, CDR2 SYDVKM, per germline. The ends were cut back, 6 bases at V and 0 bases at J, with 9 bases in the middle. CDR3 loop: CASRRDNSYNSPLHF. The DNA for the CDR3 is TGTGCCAGCAGGAGGGACAACTCCTATAATTCACCCCTCCACTTT.

This clonotype has more than one count but fewer than ten. This rearrangement joins TRBV5-1 to TRBJ1-6; D is undetermined. CDR1 is SGHRS and CDR2 is YFSETQ in the germline V gene. This CDR3 comprises 15 residues. V lost 0 bases and J 7 bases, leaving 11 bases between the germline ends. CDR3 sequence: CASSLESGTNSPLHF. For the CDR3, the DNA is TGCGCCAGCAGCTTGGAGTCCGGCACGAATTCACCCCTCCACTTT.

In its sample, this clonotype was seen many times. The chain recombines TRBV27 with TRBJ2-7; 12 bases align to TRBD2. Germline V gene data show CDR1 as MNHEY and CDR2 as SMNVEV (reference sequence). The CDR3 length is 14 residues. Trimming took 7 bases from V and 2 from J; bases not matched to a gene: 3. The CDR3 DNA follows: TGTGCCAGCACATCTAGCGGGAGGGCCTACGAGCAGTACTTC. Its protein product is CASTSSGRAYEQYF.

The rearrangement uses TRBV29-1 and TRBJ1-2; a possible D gene is TRBD1 (5 bases). Per germline, CDR1 SQVTM and CDR2 ANQGSEA. The V and J ends lost 8 bases and 8 bases respectively, with 15 bases between them. This CDR3 comprises 11 residues. The CDR3 coding sequence is TGCAGCACAGAACCGGGGCCCGGCTACACCTTC. Protein product: CSTEPGPGYTF.

Note on this clonotype: One end of the junction varies from germline; a read error may be responsible. V and J are TRBV2 and TRBJ2-2, with 8 bases aligning to TRBD2. CDR1 SNHLY and CDR2 FYNNEI come from the germline V gene. The CDR3 totals 15 residues. The CDR3 reads CASSTSGTNTGELVF. The DNA for the CDR3 is TGTGCCAGCAGTACTAGCGGAACGAACACCGGGGAGCTGGTTTTT.

This clonotype was seen repeatedly, ten times or more. V gene TRBV2 combines with J gene TRBJ1-1; no reliable D call. CDR1 SNHLY and CDR2 FYNNEI come from the germline V gene. The CDR3 contains 13 residues. V was shortened by 2 bases and J by 1 base, with 5 bases between the two germline ends. In nucleotides, the CDR3 is TGTGCCAGCAGTGAACTCTCGAACACTGAAGCTTTCTTT. It yields the protein CASSELSNTEAFF.

In this sample, this clonotype turned up once. The J gene is TRBJ2-5, the V gene TRBV29-1; 7 bases agree with TRBD1. After removal of 5 bases from V and 5 bases from J, the junction contained 11 bases not matched to a gene. The CDR3 spans 14 residues. Germline loops: CDR1 SQVTM, CDR2 ANQGSEA. CDR3 sequence (DNA): TGCAGCGTTCGTAAAGATTACAGGGGTGAGACCCAGTACTTC. Its translation: CSVRKDYRGETQYF.

The chain links TRBV7-6 to TRBJ2-5; 9 bases line up with TRBD2. V trimming: 2 bases; J trimming: 5 bases; junction bases outside the gene matches: 12. This CDR3 contains 17 residues. Per the germline V gene, CDR1 is SGHVS and CDR2 is FNYEAQ. CDR3 in DNA: TGTGCCAGCAGCTTAAACTTTCCTAGCGGGACCCGGGAGACCCAGTACTTC. Translation gives CASSLNFPSGTRETQYF.

In this sample, this clonotype turned up a few times. The chain recombines TRBV11-3 with TRBJ2-1, with 11 positions matching TRBD2. The J segment lost 8 bases and the V segment lost 5 bases, leaving 8 bases of the junction unmatched. The germline CDR1 and CDR2 sequences are SGHNT and YENEEA. CDR3 length: 15 residues. The CDR3 bases are TGTGCCAGCAGCCCCGATAGCGGGAGGGTCGATGAGCAGTTCTTC. Translation: CASSPDSGRVDEQFF.

Only a few counts were recorded for this clonotype. The V and J genes are TRBV5-8 and TRBJ2-5; D unclear. Germline V gene lookup returns CDR1 SGHTS and CDR2 YDEGEE. V dropped 1 base and J dropped 1 base, with 8 bases sitting between them. The CDR3 loop spans 14 amino acids. The CDR3 DNA reads TGTGCCAGCAGCTTGTACAGCCTCCAAGAGACCCAGTACTTC. This translates into CASSLYSLQETQYF. Full variable domain (missing parts from reference TRBV5-8 and TRBJ2-5): EAGVTQSPTHLIKTRGQQATLRCSPISGHTSVYWYQQALGLGLQFLLWYDEGEERNRGNFPPRFSGRQFPNYSSELNVNALELEDSALYLCASSLYSLQETQYFGPGTRLLVL.

The V and J genes are TRBV10-1 and TRBJ2-7, with 7 nucleotides matching TRBD1. The CDR3 runs to 15 residues. V dropped 7 bases and J dropped 3; count of bases not matched to a gene: 12. Germline CDR1 WNHNN, CDR2 SYGVQD (reference sequence). The CDR3 sequence is CASTNYEGANYEQYF. The CDR3 DNA reads as TGCGCCAGCACAAACTATGAGGGGGCAAACTACGAGCAGTACTTC.

In this sample, this clonotype turned up many times. V gene TRBV5-1 combines with J gene TRBJ2-1, with D possibly being TRBD2 (6 bases). The V and J ends lost 0 bases and 7 bases respectively, with 14 bases between them. Germline lookup yields CDR1 SGHRS and CDR2 YFSETQ. The CDR3 sequence is 15 residues long. CDR3 amino acids: CASSLGTRLVNEQFF. The CDR3 coding sequence is TGCGCCAGCAGCTTGGGGACCCGACTAGTTAATGAGCAGTTCTTC.

The chain combines TRBV7-9 with TRBJ2-3; D ambiguous. Per germline, CDR1 SEHNR and CDR2 FQNEAQ (reference sequence). Trimming shortened V by 5 bases and J by 2 bases, and 14 bases separated the two germline ends. The CDR3 is made up of 15 amino acids. The chain's CDR3 is CASSTQTLTTDTQYF. The CDR3 nucleotides are TGTGCCAGCAGCACCCAGACGCTCACCACAGATACGCAGTATTTT.

The CDR3 protein is CSAPNGGAAKNIQYF. CDR3 coding DNA: TGCAGTGCTCCAAATGGGGGGGCAGCCAAAAACATTCAGTACTTC. V and J are TRBV20-1 and TRBJ2-4, with a possible D match to TRBD2 (7 bases). Germline values: CDR1 DFQATT, CDR2 SNEGSKA (reference sequence). The V end lost 5 bases, the J end lost 0 bases, and 14 bases lay between the germline ends. The CDR3 runs 15 residues.

This clonotype has at least ten counts. The J gene is TRBJ1-6, the V gene TRBV6-1; tentative D call: TRBD1 (6 bases). The germline gives CDR1 MNHNS, CDR2 SASEGT. The ends were cut back, 5 bases at V and 7 bases at J, with 12 bases in the middle. The CDR3 totals 14 residues. In nucleotides, the CDR3 is TGTGCCAGCAGTTTGACAGGTGGGAATTCACCCCTCCACTTT. This sequence encodes CASSLTGGNSPLHF.

This clonotype was counted at least ten times. Here the CDR3 DNA reads TGTGCCTGGTCCAGGACAGGGGGCTTGGCCAAAAACATTCAGTACTTC. Protein product: CAWSRTGGLAKNIQYF. The rearrangement uses TRBV30 and TRBJ2-4; 11 bases fit TRBD1. Germline CDR1 reads GTSNPN; CDR2 reads SVGIG (reference sequence). The V and J ends lost 5 bases and 1 base, in that order; junction bases with no gene match: 7. The CDR3 is made up of 16 amino acids.

Many counts were recorded for this clonotype. The J gene is TRBJ2-7, the V gene TRBV12-3 or TRBV12-4; 8 bases match TRBD1. V trimming: 5 bases; J trimming: 2 bases; junction bases outside the gene matches: 2. The CDR3 spans 13 residues. The DNA of the CDR3 is TGTGCCAGCAGTCTCAGGGGGCCCTACGAGCAGTACTTC. Protein: CASSLRGPYEQYF.

Ten or more counts support this clonotype. V usage is TRBV12-3 or TRBV12-4 and J usage is TRBJ2-3, with TRBD2 identical over 9 bases. The V gene end was trimmed by 6 bases and the J gene end by 0 bases; junction bases not matched to a gene: 4. This CDR3 comprises 15 residues. The CDR3 loop is CASSLLAGSTDTQYF. DNA for the CDR3: TGTGCCAGCAGCCTTCTAGCGGGAAGCACAGATACGCAGTATTTT.

This chain uses TRBV10-1 with TRBJ1-1, with D possibly TRBD1 on 5 matching bases. Per the germline V gene, CDR1 is WNHNN and CDR2 is SYGVQD (reference sequence). The CDR3 is made up of 15 amino acids. Trimming stripped 0 bases from V and 1 base from J, with 9 bases between. CDR3 sequence reads: CASSESYGGNTEAFF. In DNA, the CDR3 is TGCGCCAGCAGTGAGTCGTATGGGGGGAACACTGAAGCTTTCTTT.

The chain has TRBV27 and TRBJ2-2, with D unclear. This CDR3 region has 13 residues. V was pared by 8 bases and J by 2 bases, with 9 bases between. The germline CDR1 and CDR2 sequences are MNHEY and SMNVEV (reference sequence). The CDR3, as DNA: TGTGCCAGCTGTGAGCCTAACACCGGGGAGCTGTTTTTT. Translated, it gives CASCEPNTGELFF.

This clonotype was observed many times. The gene calls are TRBV30 and TRBJ2-2; the D call may be TRBD1 or TRBD2 (6 bases each). Germline lookup yields CDR1 GTSNPN and CDR2 SVGIG (reference sequence). This CDR3 region has 13 residues. Trimming took off 5 bases at V and 4 bases at J, with 11 bases between the two ends. DNA of the CDR3: TGTGCCTGGTCAGAGGGGGGCACCGGGGAGCTGTTTTTT. This gives the protein CAWSEGGTGELFF.

This clonotype was counted a few times. The rearrangement uses TRBV19 and TRBJ1-5, with TRBD1 as a possible D gene (5 bases). The germline CDR1 and CDR2 sequences are LNHDA and SQIVND (reference sequence). V was cut by 0 bases and J by 4 bases, with 22 bases left in between. The CDR3 runs 19 residues. This CDR3 reads CASSIDRTRVGVTNQPQHF. The CDR3 nucleotides read TGTGCCAGTAGTATAGATCGTACAAGGGTGGGGGTGACAAATCAGCCCCAGCATTTT.

The sample holds many counts of this clonotype. The rearrangement links TRBV6-1 to TRBJ1-2; D possibly corresponds to TRBD1 (5 bases). Trimming stripped 7 bases from V and 3 bases from J, with 12 bases between. Germline values: CDR1 MNHNS, CDR2 SASEGT. The CDR3 is 13 amino acids. CDR3 amino acids: CASNFGGDYGYTF. CDR3 DNA: TGTGCCAGCAATTTTGGGGGGGACTATGGCTACACCTTC.